Listed here are 6 T cell receptor beta chains from one sample, sequenced in a study of regulatory T cells in long-lasting Graves disease. Building of the TCR beta libraries involved iRepertoire HTBI primers and Arm-PCR of CDR3 regions. TCRdb analysed the multiplex PCR reads with MiXCR anew, one entry per CDR3 protein. The top ten clones hold about 20% of a sample with roughly 220,000 distinct CDR3 sequences, around 16% of them seen once. As for time point: newly diagnosed GD, antithyroid drugs for less than 3 months. PBMCs provided the RNA from which the TCR library was made. The specimen was peripheral blood mononuclear cells (PBMCs), collected at new diagnosis, from a patient treated with antithyroid drugs. These receptors were taken from a female donor with Graves disease.

Many counts were recorded for this clonotype. The gene calls are TRBV20-1 and TRBJ2-3; the match to TRBD1 covers 9 bases. Germline CDR1 DFQATT, CDR2 SNEGSKA (reference sequence). After removal of 6 bases from V and 4 bases from J, the junction contained 11 bases not matched to a gene. The CDR3 totals 15 residues. This chain's CDR3 is CSAILYRGRADTQYF. The CDR3 DNA follows: TGCAGTGCCATCCTGTACAGGGGGCGCGCAGATACGCAGTATTTT.

The chain uses TRBV6-2 or TRBV6-3 and TRBJ2-2; 8 nucleotides line up with TRBD2. Trimming at V came to 4 bases and at J to 5 bases, leaving 6 bases not matched to a gene. Germline CDR1 is MNHEY and CDR2 is SVGEGT. This CDR3 contains 15 residues. CDR3 loop: CASSSGGGGTGELFF. The CDR3 DNA reads as TGTGCCAGCAGTTCCGGGGGGGGGGGAACCGGGGAGCTGTTTTTT.

There are many counts of this clonotype. The CDR3 loop reads CATMGKWSGELFF. CDR3 DNA: TGTGCCACCATGGGGAAATGGAGCGGGGAGCTGTTTTTT. V and J are TRBV27 and TRBJ2-2; D is ambiguous. V was shortened by 10 bases and J by 7 bases, with 16 bases between the two germline ends. The CDR3 runs 13 residues. From germline, CDR1 is MNHEY and CDR2 SMNVEV (reference sequence).

This clonotype has ten or more counts. The rearrangement joins TRBV12-3 or TRBV12-4 to TRBJ2-7, with 12 bases fitting TRBD2. V shed 5 bases, J shed 5 bases, and the junction held 4 bases outside the gene matches. The CDR3 runs to 14 residues. The CDR3 here is CASSLTSGRNEQYF. The DNA of the CDR3 is TGTGCCAGCAGTCTGACTAGCGGGAGAAACGAGCAGTACTTC.

About this clonotype itself: Only one base separates this from a far larger clonotype, so it likely reflects a read error. The rearrangement uses TRBV7-8 and TRBJ2-5; D gene unclear. The J call may be in error: the DNA end matches TRBJ2-1 better. The CDR3 runs to 15 residues. CDR1 is SGHVS, CDR2 FQNEAQ, per germline. The CDR3: CASSLGYGGSYEQFF. DNA for the CDR3: TGTGCCAGCAGCCTCGGGTACGGCGGCTCCTACGAGCAGTTCTTC.

This clonotype was counted at least ten times. The rearrangement joins TRBV29-1 to TRBJ1-1; TRBD1 might be the D (5 bases). CDR1 is SQVTM, CDR2 ANQGSEA, per germline. Trimming took 0 bases from V and 1 from J, leaving 9 bases between them. The CDR3 is 14 amino acids. The CDR3 spells CSVEDGTENTEAFF. DNA for the CDR3: TGCAGCGTTGAAGACGGGACGGAGAACACTGAAGCTTTCTTT.